The clone carrying this T cell receptor (beta chain) was picked up a small number of times. This entry comes from a study of response to subunit inactivated influenza vaccine. One entry per CDR3 protein, called by TCRdb with MiXCR from the RT-PCR reads. The data contain about 540,000 distinct CDR3 sequences, approximately 24% of them singletons. These data were likewise used in another study, on T cells expressing NK-cell markers. Per that paper: Production of TCR beta cDNA relied on 5'RACE template switching with UMIs.

Here the sequenced sample was CD4+ T cells sorted from PBMCs, taken 11 to 12 days after vaccination. This sequence originates from a man aged 50 or older who received an inactivated influenza vaccine.

The CDR3 sequence: CASSQAGGGLQETQYF. The CDR3 bases are TGTGCCAGCAGCCAAGCCGGGGGGGGCCTACAAGAGACCCAGTACTTC. The V call is TRBV3-1, the J call TRBJ2-5, with 8 bases that match TRBD2. J was trimmed by 2 bases and V by 1 base; bases with no gene match: 6. Germline-derived CDR1 and CDR2 are LGHDT and YNNKEL (reference sequence). The CDR3 length is 16 residues.